The rows below give T cell receptor beta chains drawn from one sample of a study of monozygotic twins with inflammatory bowel disease. Each CDR3 protein gets one entry in TCRdb, which reprocessed the 5' RACE reads and gives no DNA. This repertoire includes over 100,000 distinct CDR3 sequences. Sequences were obtained from blood. These receptors originate from a human donor with ulcerative colitis or Crohn's disease, or a healthy co-twin of an affected twin (not recorded which). Both conserved end residues are part of each CDR3.

V: TRBV9
J: TRBJ1-1
CDR3: CASSIGTGNTEAFF

V: TRBV7-2
J: TRBJ2-7
CDR3: CASSSRHVNEQYF

V: TRBV24-1
J: TRBJ1-5
CDR3: CATSDTTGFQPQHF

V: TRBV4-2
J: TRBJ1-3
CDR3: CASSHRTATTSGNTIYF

V: TRBV27
J: TRBJ2-5
CDR3: CATEPQLDRFQETQYF

V: TRBV5-4
J: TRBJ2-1
CDR3: CASSLVSGTLSYNEQFF

V: TRBV3-1
J: TRBJ1-4
CDR3: CASSPGGGGDEKLFF

V: TRBV29-1
J: TRBJ2-7
CDR3: CSVSGQGDYEQYF

V: TRBV6-2/TRBV6-3
J: TRBJ2-5
CDR3: CASSSPQGSAETQYF

V: TRBV30
J: TRBJ1-4
CDR3: CAWSTRRSNEKLFF

V: TRBV5-1
J: TRBJ2-5
CDR3: CASSPGDPQETQYF

V: TRBV4-1
J: TRBJ1-3
CDR3: CASSLTQGNGGNTIYF

V: TRBV4-3
J: TRBJ2-7
CDR3: CASSLDGVEQYF

V: TRBV4-3
J: TRBJ2-1
CDR3: CASSQDTAEELYNEQFF

V: TRBV7-9
J: TRBJ2-5
CDR3: CASSAGTEETQYF

V: TRBV12-3/TRBV12-4
J: TRBJ1-4
CDR3: CASRPLGLGEKLFF

V: TRBV5-1
J: TRBJ2-7
CDR3: CASSSLEDSSYEQYF

V: TRBV12-3/TRBV12-4
J: TRBJ2-1
CDR3: CASSLGLGRYNEQFF

V: TRBV27
J: TRBJ1-1
CDR3: CASSLATGYTEAFF

V: TRBV20-1
J: TRBJ2-7
CDR3: CSALAGANYEQYF

V: TRBV5-1
J: TRBJ1-1
CDR3: CASSLEPQGARGTEAFF

V: TRBV28
J: TRBJ2-7
CDR3: CASALTGGSNEQYF

V: TRBV9
J: TRBJ1-1
CDR3: CASSVGTAKRTEAFF

V: TRBV5-1
J: TRBJ2-7
CDR3: CASSSTGLRSYEQYF

V: TRBV7-2
J: TRBJ2-7
CDR3: CASSPEGDIYEQYF

V: TRBV5-1
J: TRBJ2-3
CDR3: CASSPWDRGPTDTQYF

V: TRBV10-3
J: TRBJ1-5
CDR3: CAISAGPDRPNQRQHF

V: TRBV5-6
J: TRBJ2-1
CDR3: CASSLATSGRPFYNEQFF

V: TRBV7-2
J: TRBJ2-2
CDR3: CASSYSSPRQPNTGELFF

V: TRBV20-1
J: TRBJ1-6
CDR3: CSATTGGGGYNSPLHF

V: TRBV20-1
J: TRBJ2-7
CDR3: CSASEELANSYEQYF

V: TRBV5-1
J: TRBJ1-1
CDR3: CASSLGDGDTEAFF

V: TRBV6-5
J: TRBJ2-5
CDR3: CASSNQETQYF

V: TRBV6-4
J: TRBJ2-7
CDR3: CASSVASGGSYEQYF

V: TRBV20-1
J: TRBJ1-2
CDR3: CSAVRRSYGYTF

V: TRBV5-1
J: TRBJ2-2
CDR3: CASSSRGGELFF

V: TRBV2
J: TRBJ2-2
CDR3: CASTPRRLAGGSTGELFF

V: TRBV11-2
J: TRBJ2-4
CDR3: CASSPLLGNIQYF

V: TRBV5-5
J: TRBJ2-5
CDR3: CASTQGLVGETQYF

V: TRBV6-1
J: TRBJ2-7
CDR3: CASSETSYEQYF

V: TRBV18
J: TRBJ2-1
CDR3: CASSLLRGDRSYNEQFF

V: TRBV6-1
J: TRBJ2-7
CDR3: CASSPSGSSYEQYF

V: TRBV29-1
J: TRBJ2-7
CDR3: CSVEPTGSEQYF

V: TRBV6-2/TRBV6-3
J: TRBJ2-1
CDR3: CASSYSRSGRYNNEQFF